This T cell receptor beta chain was identified in a study of blood T cell repertoires in COVID-19. Looking at the study overall: PBMCs, B-cell-depleted T cells, or T cells provided the cDNA or gDNA that made up the material.

Germline V gene data show CDR1 as LGHNA and CDR2 as YNFKEQ. The junction had 8 bases not matched to a gene; V was cut back by 4 bases and J by 2 bases. This CDR3 is built from 17 residues. Assay used: immunoSEQ multiplex PCR; TCRdb lists only in-frame clones, some missing. The sample yields about 200,000 clones, around 85% seen once. The sequencing sample was made of peripheral blood. This clonotype originated in a woman older than 75 with acute or convalescent COVID-19. The chain uses TRBV4-2 and TRBJ2-7, with 13 bases fitting TRBD2. CDR3 loop: CASSLTGTSGMAYEQYF. DNA for the CDR3: TGTGCCAGCAGCCTCACCGGGACTAGCGGGATGGCCTACGAGCAGTACTTC.